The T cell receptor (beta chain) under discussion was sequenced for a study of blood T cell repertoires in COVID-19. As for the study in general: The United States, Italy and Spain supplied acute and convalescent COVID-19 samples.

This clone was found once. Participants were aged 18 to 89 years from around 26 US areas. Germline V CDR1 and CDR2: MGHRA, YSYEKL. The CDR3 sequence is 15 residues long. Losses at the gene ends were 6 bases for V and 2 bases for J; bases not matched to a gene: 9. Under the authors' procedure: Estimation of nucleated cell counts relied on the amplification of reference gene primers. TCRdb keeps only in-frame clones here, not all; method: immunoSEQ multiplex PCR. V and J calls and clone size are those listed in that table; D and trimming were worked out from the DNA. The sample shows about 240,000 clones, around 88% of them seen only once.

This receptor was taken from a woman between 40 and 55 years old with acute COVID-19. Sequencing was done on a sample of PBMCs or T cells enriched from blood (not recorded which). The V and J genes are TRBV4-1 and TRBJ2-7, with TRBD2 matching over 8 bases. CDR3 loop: CASSPSLAGPYEQYF. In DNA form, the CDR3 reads TGCGCCAGCAGTCCCAGCCTAGCGGGTCCCTACGAGCAGTACTTC.